The T cell receptor (beta chain) described here comes from a study of CD8+CD57+ T cells in acquired aplastic anemia. Study background: DNA from sorted CD4+ and CD8+ cells averaged 3.2 ug.

It was genomic DNA that served as the template for profiling TCR beta VDJ and CDR3. TCRdb processed the reads anew with MiXCR; each CDR3 protein has one entry. The sample includes some 280,000 distinct CDR3 sequences, 50% to 70% seen only once; the top ten take approximately 8.2%. Regarding the study as a whole: Patients and controls had in common fewer than 30 CD8+ CDR3 sequences.

The CDR3 has 14 amino acids. V dropped 7 bases and J dropped 0 bases, with 12 bases sitting between them. The germline V gene encodes CDR1 MDHEN and CDR2 SYDVKM. This clonotype was recorded many times. Its cognate antigen is unknown. Sequenced material: sorted CD4+, CD8+, or CD8+CD57+ T cells (not recorded which) from PBMCs. The TCR was taken from a human donor with severe aplastic anemia or a healthy control (not recorded which). The chain is built from TRBV28 and TRBJ1-2, with D perhaps TRBD1 (6 bases). The CDR3 here is CASTPGATNYGYTF. The CDR3 nucleotides are TGTGCCAGCACTCCGGGGGCAACTAACTATGGCTACACCTTC.